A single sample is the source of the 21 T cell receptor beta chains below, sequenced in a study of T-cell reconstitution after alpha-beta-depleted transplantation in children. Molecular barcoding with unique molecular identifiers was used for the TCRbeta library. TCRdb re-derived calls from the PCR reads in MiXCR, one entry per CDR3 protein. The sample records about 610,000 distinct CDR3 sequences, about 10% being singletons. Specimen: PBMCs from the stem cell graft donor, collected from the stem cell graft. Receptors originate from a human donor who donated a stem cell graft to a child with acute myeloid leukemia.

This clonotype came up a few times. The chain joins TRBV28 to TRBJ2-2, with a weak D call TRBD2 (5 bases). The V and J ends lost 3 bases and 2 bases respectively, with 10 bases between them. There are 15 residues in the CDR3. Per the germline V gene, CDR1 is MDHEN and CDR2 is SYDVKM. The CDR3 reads CASSFPTINTGELFF. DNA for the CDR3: TGTGCCAGCAGTTTCCCGACTATAAACACCGGGGAGCTGTTTTTT.

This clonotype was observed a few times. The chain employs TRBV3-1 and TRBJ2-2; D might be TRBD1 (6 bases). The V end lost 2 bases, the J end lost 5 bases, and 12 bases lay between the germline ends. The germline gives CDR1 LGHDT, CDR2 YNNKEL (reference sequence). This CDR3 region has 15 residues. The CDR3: CASSQNRVETGELFF. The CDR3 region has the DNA TGTGCCAGCAGCCAAAACAGGGTCGAGACCGGGGAGCTGTTTTTT.

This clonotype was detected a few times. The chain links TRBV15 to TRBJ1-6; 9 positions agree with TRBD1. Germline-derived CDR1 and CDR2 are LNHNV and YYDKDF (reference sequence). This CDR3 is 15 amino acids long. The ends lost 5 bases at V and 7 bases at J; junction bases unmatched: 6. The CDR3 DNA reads TGTGCCACCAGCGGTTGGACAGGGGAGAATTCACCCCTCCACTTT. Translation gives CATSGWTGENSPLHF.

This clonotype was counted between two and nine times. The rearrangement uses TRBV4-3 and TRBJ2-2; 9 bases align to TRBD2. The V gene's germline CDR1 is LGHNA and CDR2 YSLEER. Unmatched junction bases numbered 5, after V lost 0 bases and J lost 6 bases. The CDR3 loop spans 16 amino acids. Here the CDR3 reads CASSQDGGRAPGELFF. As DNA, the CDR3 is TGCGCCAGCAGCCAAGATGGCGGGAGGGCCCCCGGGGAGCTGTTTTTT.

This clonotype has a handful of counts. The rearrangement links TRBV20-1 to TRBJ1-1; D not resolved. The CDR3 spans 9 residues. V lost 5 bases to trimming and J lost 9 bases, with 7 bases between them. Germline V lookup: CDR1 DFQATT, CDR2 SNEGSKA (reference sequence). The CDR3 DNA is TGCAGTGCTTCGGCGAAAGCTTTCTTT. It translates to CSASAKAFF.

The chain's CDR3 is CASSSPPGGRISNEKLFF. The CDR3 DNA reads TGTGCCAGCAGTTCCCCCCCGGGGGGTAGGATTAGCAATGAAAAACTGTTTTTT. The chain carries TRBV6-2 or TRBV6-3 and TRBJ1-4, with TRBD1 as a possible D gene (5 bases). This CDR3 contains 18 residues. Trimming removed 4 bases at V and 5 bases at J, with 23 bases between. Germline V gene lookup returns CDR1 MNHEY and CDR2 SVGEGT.

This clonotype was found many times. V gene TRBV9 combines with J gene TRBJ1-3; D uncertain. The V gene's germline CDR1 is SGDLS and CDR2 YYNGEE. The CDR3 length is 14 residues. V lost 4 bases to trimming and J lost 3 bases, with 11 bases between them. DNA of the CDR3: TGTGCCAGCAGCCCCCAGCTTAATGGAAACACCATATATTTT. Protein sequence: CASSPQLNGNTIYF. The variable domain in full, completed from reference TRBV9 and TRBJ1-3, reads DSGVTQTPKHLITATGQRVTLRCSPRSGDLSVYWYQQSLDQGLQFLIQYYNGEERAKGNILERFSAQQFPDLHSELNLSSLELGDSALYFCASSPQLNGNTIYFGEGSWLTVV.

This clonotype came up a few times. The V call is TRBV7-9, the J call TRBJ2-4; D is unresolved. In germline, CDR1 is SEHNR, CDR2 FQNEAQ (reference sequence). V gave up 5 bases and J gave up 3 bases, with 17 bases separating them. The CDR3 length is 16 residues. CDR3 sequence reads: CASSPMVGFIKNIQYF. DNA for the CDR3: TGTGCCAGCAGCCCAATGGTTGGGTTTATCAAAAACATTCAGTACTTC.

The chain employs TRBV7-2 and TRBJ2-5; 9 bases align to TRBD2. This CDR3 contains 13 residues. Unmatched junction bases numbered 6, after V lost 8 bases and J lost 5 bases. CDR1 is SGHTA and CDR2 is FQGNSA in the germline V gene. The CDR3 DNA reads TGTGCCAGCCAGGGACTAGCTAGGGAGACCCAGTACTTC. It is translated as CASQGLARETQYF.

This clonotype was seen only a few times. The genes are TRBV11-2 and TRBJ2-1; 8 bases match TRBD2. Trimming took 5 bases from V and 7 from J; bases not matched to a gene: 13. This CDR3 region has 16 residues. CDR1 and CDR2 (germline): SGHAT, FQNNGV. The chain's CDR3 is CASSPMRGPGGNEQFF. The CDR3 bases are TGTGCCAGCAGCCCCATGCGGGGACCGGGGGGGAATGAGCAGTTCTTC.

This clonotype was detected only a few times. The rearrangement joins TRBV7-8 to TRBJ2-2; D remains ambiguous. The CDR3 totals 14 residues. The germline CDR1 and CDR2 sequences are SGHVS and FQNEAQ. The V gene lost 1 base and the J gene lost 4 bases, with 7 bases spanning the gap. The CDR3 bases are TGTGCCAGCAGCTTAGACCCGAGCACCGGGGAGCTGTTTTTT. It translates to CASSLDPSTGELFF.

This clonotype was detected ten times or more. As DNA, the CDR3 is TGTGCCAGCGGAGGGGTGGGGGAAAAACTGTTTTTT. Its translation: CASGGVGEKLFF. J is TRBJ1-4 and V is TRBV6-5, with TRBD1 as a possible D gene (5 bases). V lost 8 bases, J lost 8 bases, and 12 bases lay in between. CDR1 and CDR2 from the germline V gene are MNHEY and SVGAGI. The CDR3 totals 12 residues.

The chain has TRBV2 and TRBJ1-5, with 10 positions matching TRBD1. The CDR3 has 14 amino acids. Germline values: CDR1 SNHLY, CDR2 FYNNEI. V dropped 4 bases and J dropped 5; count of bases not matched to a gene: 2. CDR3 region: CASSGGTGDQPQHF. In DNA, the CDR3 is TGTGCCAGCAGTGGGGGGACAGGGGATCAGCCCCAGCATTTT.

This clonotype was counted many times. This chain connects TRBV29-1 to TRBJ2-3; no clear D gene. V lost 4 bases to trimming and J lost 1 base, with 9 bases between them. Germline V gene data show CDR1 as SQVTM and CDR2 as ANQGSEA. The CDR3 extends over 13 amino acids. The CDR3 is CSVAASGTDTQYF. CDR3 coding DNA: TGCAGCGTTGCAGCCAGCGGCACAGATACGCAGTATTTT.

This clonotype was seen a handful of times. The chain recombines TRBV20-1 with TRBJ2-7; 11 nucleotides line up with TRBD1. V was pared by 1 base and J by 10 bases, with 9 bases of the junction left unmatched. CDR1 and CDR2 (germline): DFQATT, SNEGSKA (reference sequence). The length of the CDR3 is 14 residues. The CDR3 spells CSARANGDRGIQYF. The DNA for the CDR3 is TGCAGTGCTAGAGCCAACGGGGACAGGGGGATCCAGTACTTC.

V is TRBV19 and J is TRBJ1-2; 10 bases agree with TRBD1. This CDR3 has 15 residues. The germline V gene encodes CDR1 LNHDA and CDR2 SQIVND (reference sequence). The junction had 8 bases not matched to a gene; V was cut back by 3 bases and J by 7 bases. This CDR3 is CASSIPPGTGAGYTF. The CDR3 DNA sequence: TGTGCCAGTAGTATCCCCCCCGGGACAGGGGCTGGCTACACCTTC. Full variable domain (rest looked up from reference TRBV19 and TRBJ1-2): DGGITQSPKYLFRKEGQNVTLSCEQNLNHDAMYWYRQDPGQGLRLIYYSQIVNDFQKGDIAEGYSVSREKKESFPLTVTSAQKNPTAFYLCASSIPPGTGAGYTFGSGTRLTVV.

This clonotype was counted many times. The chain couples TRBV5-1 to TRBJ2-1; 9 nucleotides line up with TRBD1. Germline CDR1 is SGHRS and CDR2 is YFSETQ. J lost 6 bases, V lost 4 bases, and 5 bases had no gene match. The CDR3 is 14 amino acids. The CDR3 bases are TGCGCCAGCAGCGGACAGGGGCTAGGCAATGAGCAGTTCTTC. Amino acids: CASSGQGLGNEQFF.

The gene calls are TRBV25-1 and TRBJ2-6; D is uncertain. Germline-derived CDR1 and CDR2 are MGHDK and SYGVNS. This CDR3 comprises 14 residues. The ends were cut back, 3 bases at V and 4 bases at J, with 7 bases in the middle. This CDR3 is CASSEAGGANVLTF. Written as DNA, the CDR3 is TGTGCCAGCAGTGAGGCCGGAGGGGCCAACGTCCTGACTTTC.

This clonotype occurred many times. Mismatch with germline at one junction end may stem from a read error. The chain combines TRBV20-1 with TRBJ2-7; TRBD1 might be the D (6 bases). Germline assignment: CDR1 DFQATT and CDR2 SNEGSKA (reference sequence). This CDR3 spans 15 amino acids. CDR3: CSAREQGRSSYEQYF. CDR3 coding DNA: TGCAGTGCTCGAGAACAGGGACGCAGCTCCTACGAGCAGTACTTC.

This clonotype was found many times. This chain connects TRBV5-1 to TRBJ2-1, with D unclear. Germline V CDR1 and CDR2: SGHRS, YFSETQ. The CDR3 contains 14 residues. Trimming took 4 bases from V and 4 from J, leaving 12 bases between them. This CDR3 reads CASSLGNGYNEQFF. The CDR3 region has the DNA TGCGCCAGCAGCCTGGGAAACGGTTACAATGAGCAGTTCTTC.

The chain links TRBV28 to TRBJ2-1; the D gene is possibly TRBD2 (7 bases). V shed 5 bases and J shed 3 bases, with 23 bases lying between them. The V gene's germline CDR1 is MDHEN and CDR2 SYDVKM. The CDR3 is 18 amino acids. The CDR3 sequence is CASSPLPRGGAGYNEQFF. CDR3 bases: TGTGCCAGCAGTCCCCTCCCTAGGGGGGGCGCGGGCTACAATGAGCAGTTCTTC.